This TCR beta chain was found in a study of monozygotic twins with inflammatory bowel disease. With regard to this clonotype: What it binds is not known.

TCRdb reprocessed the 5' RACE reads, with one entry per CDR3 protein and no DNA. The sample table sets out just over 300,000 distinct CDR3 sequences. Each donor had 2.5 to 3 ml of blood drawn. Whole blood supplied total RNA, and T cells were not sorted. Findings of the study overall: IBD patients had lower TCRbeta diversity (inverse Simpson) than healthy co-twins. Versus healthy twins, IBD patients showed fewer clonotypes shared with others, especially with disease activity.

Specimen: blood. The receptor comes from a human donor with ulcerative colitis or Crohn's disease, or a healthy co-twin of an affected twin (not recorded which).

CDR3 protein: CASSLDPGTGRYEQYF. The chain joins TRBV7-2 to TRBJ2-7; TCRdb outputs TRBD1, but without DNA this stays unchecked. The CDR3 length is 16 residues. Germline V gene data show CDR1 as SGHTA and CDR2 as FQGNSA.